A selection of T cell receptor beta chains follows, all from one sample in a study of healthy donors' naive CD4 and CD8 T cells. Each CDR3 protein is one row after TCRdb ran MiXCR on the reads. Among approximately 180,000 distinct CDR3 sequences, over 60% were seen once, and the ten largest hold less than 2.5%. The sequencing sample was made of naive CD4+ and CD8+ T cells sorted from blood, pooled from several donors. The origin of the receptors is a pool of human donors in good health; the sample pools cells from several healthy donors. The CDR3 runs from the conserved cysteine through the conserved F or W. The D gene is left open where the match is weak. Size is stated for part of the rows, as once, few or many counts, or as a class when the clone is expanded.

V gene,D gene,clone size,J gene,CDR3 DNA,CDR3 protein
TRBV6-6,-,once,TRBJ1-1,TGTGCCAGCAGTTACCCCCAGGAAGCTTTCTTT,CASSYPQEAFF
TRBV11-2,-,-,TRBJ2-7,TGTGCCAGCGGTAAAGAGACCTACGAGCAGTACTTC,CASGKETYEQYF
TRBV6-6,-,-,TRBJ1-1,TGTGCCAGCAGTTACGCAGGGGCTGAAGCTTTCTTT,CASSYAGAEAFF
TRBV29-1,TRBD2,-,TRBJ2-1,TGCAGCGTGACTAGCGGCTCCTACAATGAGCAGTTCTTC,CSVTSGSYNEQFF
TRBV7-2,TRBD2,-,TRBJ2-7,TGTGCCAGATCGCCTAGCGGGACCCCCTACGAGCAGTACTTC,CARSPSGTPYEQYF
TRBV29-1,-,few,TRBJ2-1,TGCAGCGTTGCAGCGGTTAGCTACAATGAGCAGTTCTTC,CSVAAVSYNEQFF
TRBV6-2/TRBV6-3,-,-,TRBJ2-4,TGTGCCAGCAGTTCTCTAGCCAAAAACATTCAGTACTTC,CASSSLAKNIQYF
TRBV29-1,TRBD1,-,TRBJ1-1,TGCAGCGTTGAGGGGGACAGGGGGATGAACACTGAAGCTTTCTTT,CSVEGDRGMNTEAFF
TRBV5-1,-,-,TRBJ2-7,TGCGCCAGCAGCCCACTAGCAGAGAGCTCCTACGAGCAGTACTTC,CASSPLAESSYEQYF
TRBV12-3/TRBV12-4,TRBD1,-,TRBJ1-5,TGTGCCAGCCGCCGGGACAGCGCAAATCAGCCCCAGCATTTT,CASRRDSANQPQHF
TRBV29-1,TRBD2,-,TRBJ2-1,TGCAGCGCCTGGGACCTAGCGGGAGATACCTACAATGAGCAGTTCTTC,CSAWDLAGDTYNEQFF
TRBV18,-,-,TRBJ1-3,TGTGCCAGCTCACCACCGGTCAGGATTCCAAACACCATATATTTT,CASSPPVRIPNTIYF
TRBV29-1,-,few,TRBJ1-1,TGCAGCGTTGTCGGGGGCTTGAACACTGAAGCTTTCTTT,CSVVGGLNTEAFF
TRBV5-1,-,-,TRBJ2-5,TGCGCCAGCAGCTTGTACGGCGGATTTCAAGAGACCCAGTACTTC,CASSLYGGFQETQYF
TRBV7-8,TRBD2,-,TRBJ2-1,TGTGCCAGCAGCCTTGGCGGACTAGCGGGAGACAATGAGCAGTTCTTC,CASSLGGLAGDNEQFF
TRBV20-1,-,-,TRBJ2-7,TGCAGTGCTAATAAGGGGACCTACGAGCAGTACTTC,CSANKGTYEQYF
TRBV29-1,-,few,TRBJ2-2,TGCAGCGCCCTTCCGGCCGCGCGTCCCGGGGAGCTGTTTTTT,CSALPAARPGELFF
TRBV5-4,-,medium-sized,TRBJ2-1,TGTGCCAGCAGCTTGGCCTCGGAAAATGAGCAGTTCTTC,CASSLASENEQFF
TRBV12-5,-,-,TRBJ2-2,TGTGCTAGTGGTCCGAACACCGGGGAGCTGTTTTTT,CASGPNTGELFF
TRBV5-5,TRBD2,-,TRBJ2-3,TGTGCCAGCAGCCCGGGACTAGCGGGGCTTCACACAGATACGCAGTATTTT,CASSPGLAGLHTDTQYF
TRBV29-1,TRBD1,few,TRBJ2-7,TGCAGCGTTGTACCAGACAGGGACTACGAGCAGTACTTC,CSVVPDRDYEQYF
TRBV18,-,-,TRBJ2-7,TGTGCCAGCTCACCAGAATCTATGAGGGCCTACGAGCAGTACTTC,CASSPESMRAYEQYF